The clone carrying this TCR beta chain has more than one count but fewer than ten. The antigen is not known. Germline-derived CDR1 and CDR2 are LNHDA and SQIVND (reference sequence). V lost 10 bases, J lost 0 bases, and 7 bases lay in between. The CDR3 extends over 12 amino acids. These data belong to a study of shared clonotypes between healthy human individuals. Study findings and constraints: The study found lower generation probabilities in non-shared clonotypes than in those shared by all four donors.

The deep-level immunoSEQ assay was used. Sequencing was performed with immunoSEQ multiplex PCR; in TCRdb, only in-frame clones are kept and a portion is missing. This sample yields 2 million to 3 million clones, of which roughly 93% are seen a single time; 0.36% belongs to the top ten. The V and J genes are TRBV19 and TRBJ1-5; no definite D call. This receptor was obtained from a man between 18 and 29 years old in good health. Some clones in this sample may be carry-over from other donors' samples. Sequenced: naive CD4+ T cells from PBMCs. Indicated subset: CD45RA+ positively selected. CDR3 DNA sequence: TGTGCCACGGGAGATAGCAATCAGCCCCAGCATTTT. Its protein is CATGDSNQPQHF.